The entry that follows covers one T cell receptor (beta chain) sequence. Profiling relied on immunoSEQ multiplex PCR, and the TCRdb table lists in-frame clones only, not all of them. The table shows approximately 180,000 clones, with roughly 81% occurring only once. The sample comes from a study of blood T cell repertoires in COVID-19. CDR3 length equals 12 residues. Trimming took 3 bases from V and 4 from J; bases not matched to a gene: 2. The germline gives CDR1 SQVTM, CDR2 ANQGSEA. The receptor comes from a woman aged 80 or over with COVID-19, enrolled during active disease. The chain uses TRBV29-1 and TRBJ1-1, with 7 bases matching TRBD1. The sample consisted of peripheral blood. CDR3 region: CSVDTGATEAFF. The CDR3 DNA reads TGCAGCGTTGACACAGGGGCCACTGAAGCTTTCTTT. Full variable domain (missing parts from reference TRBV29-1 and TRBJ1-1): SAVISQKPSRDICQRGTSLTIQCQVDSQVTMMFWYRQQPGQSLTLIATANQGSEATYESGFVIDKFPISRPNLTFSTLTVSNMSPEDSSIYLCSVDTGATEAFFGQGTRLTVV.